One sample yielded the 22 T cell receptor beta chains listed below, sequenced in a study of technical replicates of blood from several donors. Here immunoSEQ multiplex PCR was the method, and the copy in TCRdb shows in-frame clones only, minus some. The sample has 70,000 to 80,000 clones, 92% seen once. Sequenced input: T cells isolated from PBMCs. These receptors were collected from a human donor in good health.

The chain recombines TRBV21-1 with TRBJ2-1; the table names TRBD2, a call not compared with the DNA. TRBV21-1 has pseudogene status. The CDR3 covers 17 residues. CDR3 DNA sequence: TGTGCCAGCAGCGCTCACCTGACTAGCGGGAGATGGAATGAGCAGTTCTTC. Its protein product is CASSAHLTSGRWNEQFF.

The gene calls are TRBV28 and TRBJ2-2, with a possible D match to TRBD1 (5 bases). V lost 4 bases, J lost 3 bases, and 9 bases lay in between. The CDR3 contains 14 residues. Germline V gene data show CDR1 as MDHEN and CDR2 as SYDVKM. The CDR3 nucleotides are TGTGCCAGCAGTTCTACAGGAGACACCGGGGAGCTGTTTTTT. Residues: CASSSTGDTGELFF.

The chain links TRBV15 to TRBJ2-1; D is perhaps TRBD2 (6 bases). V gave up 6 bases and J gave up 5 bases, with 14 bases separating them. In germline, CDR1 is LNHNV, CDR2 YYDKDF (reference sequence). The CDR3 has 14 residues. In DNA, the CDR3 is TGTGCCACCAGGGGGGGAGGCCCCGACAATGAGCAGTTCTTC. Encoded protein: CATRGGGPDNEQFF.

V and J are TRBV21-1 and TRBJ1-1; the D call in the table, TRBD1, was not verified against the DNA. TRBV21-1 is assigned pseudogene status. There are 15 residues in the CDR3. The CDR3 nucleotides are TGTGCCAGCAGCAAAGAAGGCAGGATGAACACTGAAGCTTTCTTT. Translating gives CASSKEGRMNTEAFF.

This chain uses TRBV11-2 with TRBJ2-2, with D unresolved. Germline CDR1 and CDR2: SGHAT and FQNNGV. The CDR3 has 15 residues. The ends were cut back, 1 base at V and 3 bases at J, with 9 bases in the middle. The CDR3: CASSLGYSYTGELFF. The CDR3 DNA reads as TGTGCCAGCAGCTTAGGGTACAGCTACACCGGGGAGCTGTTTTTT.

This clone has only one observation. The chain combines TRBV28 with TRBJ2-7; TRBD1 might be the D (6 bases). The CDR3 covers 15 residues. Trimming took off 6 bases at V and 5 bases at J, with 20 bases between the two ends. Germline V gene lookup returns CDR1 MDHEN and CDR2 SYDVKM. CDR3 DNA sequence: TGTGCCAGCAGCCAGAGGCAGGGGATCGTTCACGAGCAGTACTTC. Protein sequence: CASSQRQGIVHEQYF.

The gene calls are TRBV5-6 and TRBJ1-1, with a tentative D call TRBD1 (5 bases). The V end lost 2 bases, the J end lost 10 bases, and 18 bases lay between the germline ends. The CDR3 loop spans 14 amino acids. Germline V lookup: CDR1 SGHDT, CDR2 YYEEEE. This chain's CDR3 is CASSFAQGWAGAFF. CDR3 nucleotides: TGTGCCAGCAGCTTCGCCCAGGGTTGGGCCGGAGCTTTCTTT.

The chain carries TRBV5-1 and TRBJ1-1; 12 nucleotides align to TRBD1. This CDR3 is built from 17 residues. Trimming at V came to 4 bases and at J to 2 bases, leaving 9 bases not matched to a gene. Germline-derived CDR1 and CDR2 are SGHRS and YFSETQ. For the CDR3, the DNA is TGCGCCAGCAGCATGGGACAGGGGGCTCGTTCAAACACTGAAGCTTTCTTT. It codes for CASSMGQGARSNTEAFF. Variable domain in full (rest from reference TRBV5-1 and TRBJ1-1): KAGVTQTPRYLIKTRGQQVTLSCSPISGHRSVSWYQQTPGQGLQFLFEYFSETQRNKGNFPGRFSGRQFSNSRSEMNVSTLELGDSALYLCASSMGQGARSNTEAFFGQGTRLTVV.

The V and J genes are TRBV12-5 and TRBJ2-7; D remains ambiguous. CDR3 length: 14 amino acids. Per the germline V gene, CDR1 is LGHNT and CDR2 is FRNRAP. V shed 1 base and J shed 2 bases, with 9 bases lying between them. CDR3 in amino acids: CASGLGHGTYEQYF. CDR3 DNA sequence: TGTGCTAGTGGTTTGGGACATGGAACCTACGAGCAGTACTTC.

This chain uses TRBV10-3 with TRBJ2-7, with 8 bases matching TRBD1. The ends lost 0 bases at V and 6 bases at J; junction bases unmatched: 4. Germline V gives CDR1 ENHRY, CDR2 SYGVKD. The CDR3 has 14 amino acids. The CDR3 nucleotides read TGTGCCATCAGTGAGTCGGGACAGGAGACCGAGCAGTACTTC. Its translation: CAISESGQETEQYF.

V gene TRBV5-1 combines with J gene TRBJ2-2, with D possibly being TRBD1 (5 bases). Trimming shortened V by 4 bases and J by 6 bases, and 10 bases separated the two germline ends. The CDR3 sequence is 13 residues long. Germline CDR1 SGHRS, CDR2 YFSETQ. The CDR3 DNA follows: TGCGCCAGCAGCGTTGACAGTGCCGGGGAGCTGTTTTTT. This sequence encodes CASSVDSAGELFF.

The chain recombines TRBV7-2 with TRBJ2-7; maybe TRBD2 (5 bases). This CDR3 comprises 12 residues. V was shortened by 5 bases and J by 5 bases, with 10 bases between the two germline ends. CDR1 and CDR2 from the germline V gene are SGHTA and FQGNSA. CDR3 amino acids: CASSPTRHEQYF. In DNA form, the CDR3 reads TGTGCCAGCAGCCCCACTAGACACGAGCAGTACTTC.

The chain joins TRBV13 to TRBJ2-7; the D is unclear. CDR1 is PRHDT and CDR2 is FYEKMQ in the germline V gene (reference sequence). This CDR3 has 13 residues. The V end lost 2 bases, the J end lost 3 bases, and 8 bases lay between the germline ends. Here the CDR3 DNA reads TGTGCCAGCAGCTTAACAGCATTCTACGAGCAGTACTTC. Translation gives CASSLTAFYEQYF.

J is TRBJ1-1 and V is TRBV9; D ambiguous. Trimming removed 0 bases from V and 6 bases from J, with 9 bases in between. Germline values: CDR1 SGDLS, CDR2 YYNGEE. This CDR3 is 13 amino acids long. Here the CDR3 DNA reads TGTGCCAGCAGCGTAGTACTTTCCGCTGAAGCTTTCTTT. Translating it yields CASSVVLSAEAFF.

The chain is built from TRBV2 and TRBJ1-2; TRBD1 might be the D (5 bases). The CDR3 length is 12 residues. V was clipped by 8 bases and J by 3 bases, with 10 bases between them. The V gene's germline CDR1 is SNHLY and CDR2 FYNNEI. The chain's CDR3 is CASGGEHYGYTF. CDR3 coding DNA: TGTGCCAGCGGGGGGGAGCACTATGGCTACACCTTC.

The sample holds one count of this clone. The rearrangement joins TRBV4-3 to TRBJ2-1; 8 bases align to TRBD2. After removal of 0 bases from V and 9 bases from J, the junction contained 10 bases not matched to a gene. The CDR3 extends over 16 amino acids. Looked up from germline, CDR1 is LGHNA and CDR2 is YSLEER. In DNA, the CDR3 is TGCGCCAGCAGCCAAGAGGCTAGCGGGTACTCCGGTGAGCAGTTCTTC. Protein: CASSQEASGYSGEQFF.

The rearrangement uses TRBV5-4 and TRBJ1-1, with a possible D match to TRBD1 (6 bases). The CDR3 length is 14 residues. Germline V gene lookup returns CDR1 SGHNT and CDR2 YYREEE (reference sequence). V dropped 4 bases and J dropped 4 bases, with 14 bases sitting between them. The CDR3 bases are TGTGCCAGCAGCCCTACCGGCAGGGGCACTGAAGCTTTCTTT. Residues: CASSPTGRGTEAFF. Together with reference TRBV5-4 and TRBJ1-1, the CDR3 gives the full variable domain: ETGVTQSPTHLIKTRGQQVTLRCSSQSGHNTVSWYQQALGQGPQFIFQYYREEENGRGNFPPRFSGLQFPNYSSELNVNALELDDSALYLCASSPTGRGTEAFFGQGTRLTVV.

Concerning this clone itself: A junction boundary mismatches the germline segment, possibly from a read error. This rearrangement joins TRBV6-1 to TRBJ2-1; TRBD2 matches at 14 bases. The CDR3 contains 12 residues. Per the germline V gene, CDR1 is MNHNS and CDR2 is SASEGT. The CDR3 protein is CASSDGLAGGLF. The CDR3 DNA is TGTGCCAGCAGTGACGGACTAGCGGGAGGCCTCTTC.

V gene TRBV6-6 combines with J gene TRBJ2-5, with 9 nucleotides matching TRBD2. The CDR3 sequence is 15 residues long. Per the germline V gene, CDR1 is MNHNY and CDR2 is SVGAGI (reference sequence). The J segment lost 5 bases and the V segment lost 5 bases, leaving 9 bases of the junction unmatched. The CDR3 is CASSPTRAGGETQYF. The CDR3 nucleotides read TGTGCCAGCAGTCCCACCCGGGCGGGGGGGGAGACCCAGTACTTC.

The chain links TRBV11-2 to TRBJ1-4; D uncertain. The V gene's germline CDR1 is SGHAT and CDR2 FQNNGV. The CDR3 has 14 residues. Trimming removed 2 bases from V and 0 bases from J, with 4 bases in between. Here the CDR3 reads CASSLQATNEKLFF. CDR3 bases: TGTGCCAGCAGCTTACAGGCAACTAATGAAAAACTGTTTTTT.

J is TRBJ2-3 and V is TRBV4-2; 11 bases are a match to TRBD2. The V gene end was trimmed by 0 bases and the J gene end by 0 bases; junction bases not matched to a gene: 8. This CDR3 has 19 amino acids. The germline CDR1 and CDR2 sequences are LGHNA and YNFKEQ. CDR3 residues: CASSQDRTSGHSSTDTQYF. The DNA of the CDR3 is TGTGCCAGCAGCCAAGATCGGACTAGCGGGCATTCTAGCACAGATACGCAGTATTTT.

V usage is TRBV4-1 and J usage is TRBJ2-3, with TRBD2 identical over 8 bases. CDR1 is MGHRA and CDR2 is YSYEKL in the germline V gene. Trimming cost V 4 bases and J 4 bases; bases outside gene matches: 13. The CDR3 consists of 17 residues. The CDR3 DNA follows: TGCGCCAGCAGCCCCACACTTCAGCGGGAGTTCTCAGATACGCAGTATTTT. It is translated as CASSPTLQREFSDTQYF.